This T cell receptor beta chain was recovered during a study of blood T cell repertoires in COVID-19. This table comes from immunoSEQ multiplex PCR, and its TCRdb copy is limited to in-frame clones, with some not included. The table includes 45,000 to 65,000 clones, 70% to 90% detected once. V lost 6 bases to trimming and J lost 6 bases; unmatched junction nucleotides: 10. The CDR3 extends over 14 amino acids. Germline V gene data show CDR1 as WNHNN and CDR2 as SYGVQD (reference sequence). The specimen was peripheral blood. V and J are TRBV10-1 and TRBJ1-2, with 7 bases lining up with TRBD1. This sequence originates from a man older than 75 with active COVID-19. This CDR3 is CASRCDRVAHGYTF. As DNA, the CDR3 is TGCGCCAGCAGATGTGACAGGGTGGCCCATGGCTACACCTTC.